What follows are 21 T cell receptor beta chains derived from one specimen sequenced in a study of T-cell reconstitution after alpha-beta-depleted transplantation in children. TCRbeta library preparation incorporated unique molecular identifiers. TCRdb used MiXCR to reprocess the PCR reads, holding one entry per CDR3 protein. The sample shows over 5,500 distinct CDR3 sequences, around 10% of them seen only once. The sequencing here drew on PBMCs, mostly from graft donor cells, taken 180 days after TCRalphabeta/CD19-depleted stem cell transplant. Source of these receptors: a child younger than two who had a stem cell transplant for acute myeloid leukemia, so the T cells may come from the graft donor.

This clonotype is termed medium-sized. The chain links TRBV5-1 to TRBJ2-2; D is uncertain. V was cut by 4 bases and J by 7 bases, with 17 bases left in between. Germline V lookup: CDR1 SGHRS, CDR2 YFSETQ. The CDR3 is 15 residues long. DNA of the CDR3: TGCGCCAGCAGCCTAGACACTCCACCGGGCGGGGAGCTGTTTTTT. Translated: CASSLDTPPGGELFF.

There are many counts of this clonotype. The CDR3 nucleotides are TGTGCCAGCAGCCAAGAGAGGGCAGGGATGGGCTATCAGCCCCAGCATTTT. This encodes CASSQERAGMGYQPQHF. The chain uses TRBV4-2 and TRBJ1-5, with D possibly matching TRBD1 (5 bases). The CDR3 has 17 amino acids. Looked up from germline, CDR1 is LGHNA and CDR2 is YNFKEQ. The V gene lost 0 bases and the J gene lost 5 bases, with 17 bases spanning the gap.

This clonotype was picked up many times. The chain combines TRBV13 with TRBJ2-5; 8 positions agree with TRBD1. The V gene end was trimmed by 0 bases and the J gene end by 0 bases; junction bases not matched to a gene: 15. CDR3 size: 20 residues. Germline CDR1 reads PRHDT; CDR2 reads FYEKMQ (reference sequence). The CDR3 here is CASSLGDRVVADRDQETQYF. DNA of the CDR3: TGTGCCAGCAGCTTAGGCGATAGGGTAGTGGCGGACAGGGACCAAGAGACCCAGTACTTC.

In its sample, this clonotype ranks as medium-sized. The rearrangement uses TRBV28 and TRBJ2-7; D is possibly TRBD1 or TRBD2 (5 bases each). From germline, CDR1 is MDHEN and CDR2 SYDVKM. The CDR3 length is 13 residues. V lost 8 bases and J 5 bases, leaving 16 bases between the germline ends. CDR3 nucleotide sequence: TGTGCCAGCTCCCTCGGGACCGAAGACGAGCAGTACTTC. This sequence encodes CASSLGTEDEQYF. Looking up the rest from reference TRBV28 and TRBJ2-7 gives the full variable domain: DVKVTQSSRYLVKRTGEKVFLECVQDMDHENMFWYRQDPGLGLRLIYFSYDVKMKEKGDIPEGYSVSREKKERFSLILESASTNQTSMYLCASSLGTEDEQYFGPGTRLTVT.

V and J are TRBV10-3 and TRBJ2-3; TRBD2 is a possible D gene (6 bases). Germline CDR1 is ENHRY and CDR2 is SYGVKD. Trimming took 10 bases from V and 2 from J, leaving 16 bases between them. The CDR3 is made up of 14 amino acids. The CDR3, as DNA: TGTGCCACTCGACTAGTGGGGGTCACAGATACGCAGTATTTT. Residues: CATRLVGVTDTQYF.

This chain links TRBV5-4 with TRBJ2-7; 11 bases line up with TRBD2. This CDR3 contains 14 residues. After removal of 4 bases from V and 2 bases from J, the junction contained 2 bases not matched to a gene. Per the germline V gene, CDR1 is SGHNT and CDR2 is YYREEE (reference sequence). In DNA, the CDR3 is TGTGCCAGCAGCACGGGACTAGCGGCCTACGAGCAGTACTTC. Protein sequence: CASSTGLAAYEQYF.

This clonotype appeared many times. V is TRBV9 and J is TRBJ1-5, with TRBD1 as a possible D gene (6 bases). The CDR3 runs to 13 residues. The ends were cut back, 4 bases at V and 12 bases at J, with 17 bases in the middle. The germline gives CDR1 SGDLS, CDR2 YYNGEE. The chain's CDR3 is CASSPEGDTHQHF. For the CDR3, the DNA is TGTGCCAGCAGCCCTGAGGGGGACACACACCAGCATTTT.

In its sample, this clonotype was seen many times. The rearrangement links TRBV28 to TRBJ2-5; 9 bases are shared with TRBD2. CDR3 length equals 15 residues. V was pared by 2 bases and J by 3 bases, with 4 bases of the junction left unmatched. Per germline, CDR1 MDHEN and CDR2 SYDVKM. Here the CDR3 DNA reads TGTGCCAGCAGTTTAAGGGCTAGCGGGAAAGAGACCCAGTACTTC. Protein sequence: CASSLRASGKETQYF.

In this sample, this clonotype turned up many times. V is TRBV19 and J is TRBJ2-2; 13 bases are a match to TRBD2. The trim removed 9 bases at V and 6 bases at J, leaving 4 bases unmatched. Germline CDR1 LNHDA, CDR2 SQIVND (reference sequence). This CDR3 region has 14 residues. CDR3 amino acids: CASGTSGISGELFF. The CDR3 DNA follows: TGTGCCAGCGGGACTAGCGGGATCTCCGGGGAGCTGTTTTTT.

The table lists this clonotype with many counts. The gene calls are TRBV5-6 and TRBJ1-5; TRBD1 agrees at 8 bases. The trim removed 3 bases at V and 6 bases at J, leaving 5 bases unmatched. This CDR3 is built from 14 residues. The germline V gene encodes CDR1 SGHDT and CDR2 YYEEEE. The CDR3 loop reads CASSYDRGSQPQHF. The CDR3 DNA is TGTGCCAGCAGCTACGACAGGGGTAGTCAGCCCCAGCATTTT.

This clonotype is medium-sized. The CDR3 loop reads CASSLSGQADEQFF. The CDR3 DNA reads as TGTGCCAGCAGCTTATCCGGCCAGGCCGATGAGCAGTTCTTC. The V and J genes are TRBV7-9 and TRBJ2-1; D remains unclear. The V end was cut by 2 bases, the J end by 8 bases, with 13 bases between. The length of the CDR3 is 14 residues. Germline-derived CDR1 and CDR2 are SEHNR and FQNEAQ (reference sequence).

This clonotype was seen many times. The CDR3 here is CAISTCGYNEQFF. The CDR3 DNA reads as TGTGCCATCAGTACCTGTGGCTACAATGAGCAGTTCTTC. The chain uses TRBV10-3 and TRBJ2-1; D call uncertain. The V gene's germline CDR1 is ENHRY and CDR2 SYGVKD. Trimming shortened V by 5 bases and J by 3 bases, and 8 bases separated the two germline ends. The CDR3 is 13 amino acids.

This clonotype occurred once. The chain is built from TRBV6-5 and TRBJ1-1; D not resolved. CDR3 length: 14 residues. The V gene lost 4 bases and the J gene lost 3 bases, with 12 bases spanning the gap. CDR1 is MNHEY and CDR2 is SVGAGI in the germline V gene. CDR3 sequence (DNA): TGTGCCAGCAGTTCCCATTCATGGGACACTGAAGCTTTCTTT. Protein sequence: CASSSHSWDTEAFF.

The sample holds many counts of this clonotype. This chain uses TRBV4-1 with TRBJ1-4, with D possibly being TRBD1 (6 bases). V lost 1 base to trimming and J lost 6 bases, with 24 bases between them. This CDR3 has 19 residues. CDR1 MGHRA and CDR2 YSYEKL come from the germline V gene. The CDR3 protein is CASSQAPYGGQSRDEKLFF. CDR3 bases: TGCGCCAGCAGCCAAGCGCCCTACGGAGGACAGTCTCGAGATGAAAAACTGTTTTTT.

By proportion, this clonotype is medium-sized. This sequence joins TRBV28 and TRBJ1-5; 7 positions agree with TRBD1. Germline trimming cut 3 bases from V and 3 bases from J; bases unmatched to any gene: 11. CDR1 MDHEN and CDR2 SYDVKM come from the germline V gene. The CDR3 has 17 residues. The CDR3 coding sequence is TGTGCCAGCAGTTTCCCTACCGGGACAGCGAACAATCAGCCCCAGCATTTT. Encoded protein: CASSFPTGTANNQPQHF.

With regard to this clonotype: Compared with germline, one end of the junction differs, possibly owing to a read error. The chain carries TRBV20-1 and TRBJ2-2, with 9 bases fitting TRBD1. The CDR3 is made up of 17 amino acids. The germline V gene encodes CDR1 DFQATT and CDR2 SNEGSKA (reference sequence). DNA of the CDR3: TGCTGTGCTAGAGGGGGACAGGGTCTGTCGAACACCGGGGAGCTGTTTTTT. This gives the protein CCARGGQGLSNTGELFF.

This clonotype appeared many times. The chain employs TRBV7-3 and TRBJ2-7; TRBD2 matches at 12 bases. CDR3 length: 15 residues. The germline CDR1 and CDR2 sequences are SGHTA and FQGTGA. J gave up 5 bases and V 3 bases, and 5 bases lay outside the gene matches. Written as DNA, the CDR3 is TGTGCCAGCAGCTTGACTAGCGGGAGTCATAACGAGCAGTACTTC. It is translated as CASSLTSGSHNEQYF.

This clonotype was counted many times. The V and J genes are TRBV6-5 and TRBJ2-5, with D perhaps matching TRBD1 (6 bases). Germline loops: CDR1 MNHEY, CDR2 SVGAGI. The V end was cut by 4 bases, the J end by 5 bases, with 14 bases between. The CDR3 runs 14 residues. CDR3 DNA: TGTGCCAGCAGTTCCATACAGGGAATGGAGACCCAGTACTTC. This gives the protein CASSSIQGMETQYF.

Many counts were recorded for this clonotype. The rearrangement joins TRBV5-4 to TRBJ2-2; 7 bases agree with TRBD2. With V trimmed by 4 bases and J by 4 bases, 10 bases remained unmatched. Germline-derived CDR1 and CDR2 are SGHNT and YYREEE (reference sequence). The CDR3 is 16 amino acids. In DNA, the CDR3 is TGTGCCAGCAGCCGACTAGCCCTCGGGGGCACCGGGGAGCTGTTTTTT. It translates to CASSRLALGGTGELFF.

This clonotype has at least ten counts. V gene TRBV20-1 combines with J gene TRBJ2-1; weak D call: TRBD1 (5 bases). Germline-derived CDR1 and CDR2 are DFQATT and SNEGSKA (reference sequence). This CDR3 spans 12 amino acids. Trimming stripped 3 bases from V and 3 bases from J, with 6 bases between. The CDR3 nucleotides read TGCAGTGCTAGTCAGGGCTACAATGAGCAGTTCTTC. The encoded protein is CSASQGYNEQFF.

The chain uses TRBV7-9 and TRBJ2-7, with 8 bases that match TRBD2. The germline V gene encodes CDR1 SEHNR and CDR2 FQNEAQ (reference sequence). Losses at the gene ends were 3 bases for V and 4 bases for J; bases not matched to a gene: 2. The CDR3 runs to 13 residues. Here the CDR3 reads CASSLGLEYEQYF. CDR3 bases: TGTGCCAGCAGCTTGGGACTAGAGTACGAGCAGTACTTC.